The 23 T cell receptor beta chains listed next were all sequenced from one sample in a study of CD8+ T cells in alopecia areata. Extracted from the samples, RNA was reverse transcribed into cDNA to serve as the sequencing template. The repertoire was sequenced with immunoSEQ multiplex PCR; TCRdb's copy has only in-frame clones and lacks some. This sample has 150,000 to 200,000 clones, with about three fifths found just once. Treatment specified: oral pan-JAK inhibitor, 5-10 mg twice daily. The sequenced sample was CD4+ T cells sorted from blood, obtained at week 24, from a patient treated with tofacitinib. The receptors were sampled from a human donor with alopecia areata.

This chain joins TRBV30 and TRBJ1-2, with a weak D call TRBD1 (5 bases). Per the germline V gene, CDR1 is GTSNPN and CDR2 is SVGIG (reference sequence). With 1 base removed from V and 5 bases from J, the gap between germline ends came to 17 bases. The length of the CDR3 is 15 residues. CDR3 coding DNA: TGTGCCTGGAGTGCGTACGGGGCAGGATCGTATGGCTACACCTTC. It yields the protein CAWSAYGAGSYGYTF.

The gene calls are TRBV10-3 and TRBJ1-6; no definite D call. CDR3 length: 13 amino acids. Germline V gene sequence: CDR1 ENHRY, CDR2 SYGVKD. The germline V and J ends were trimmed by 3 bases and 7 bases, with 7 bases remaining between them. The CDR3 DNA is TGTGCCATCAGTGATCCCAAGAATTCACCCCTCCACTTT. Its protein product is CAISDPKNSPLHF.

This clone was detected only a few times. The rearrangement uses TRBV15 and TRBJ2-1; D gene ambiguous. Germline V gives CDR1 LNHNV, CDR2 YYDKDF (reference sequence). V was cut by 1 base and J by 8 bases, with 6 bases left in between. The CDR3 has 12 residues. The CDR3 loop reads CATSRGWDEQFF. CDR3 sequence (DNA): TGTGCCACCAGCAGAGGGTGGGATGAGCAGTTCTTC.

The chain has TRBV5-6 and TRBJ2-7; D unclear. Germline V gives CDR1 SGHDT, CDR2 YYEEEE. This CDR3 is 12 amino acids long. V lost 4 bases to trimming and J lost 6 bases, with 11 bases between them. CDR3 bases: TGTGCCAGCAGCCGTTTCGTAGGCGAGCAGTACTTC. The encoded protein is CASSRFVGEQYF.

The chain recombines TRBV2 with TRBJ1-5; TRBD1 aligns across 7 bases. The J segment lost 4 bases and the V segment lost 4 bases, leaving 7 bases of the junction unmatched. Germline CDR1 and CDR2: SNHLY and FYNNEI. CDR3 length equals 15 residues. CDR3 nucleotide sequence: TGTGCCAGCAGTGCAAGGGGGCTAGGAAATCAGCCCCAGCATTTT. Translation gives CASSARGLGNQPQHF.

This sequence joins TRBV29-1 and TRBJ1-1; possibly TRBD1 for D (5 bases). V shed 4 bases and J shed 4 bases, with 13 bases lying between them. Per germline, CDR1 SQVTM and CDR2 ANQGSEA. The CDR3 length is 13 residues. CDR3 sequence: CSVVPQRGTEAFF. CDR3 sequence (DNA): TGCAGCGTTGTTCCCCAAAGGGGCACTGAAGCTTTCTTT.

This clone was seen many times. This chain uses TRBV2 with TRBJ2-1; the D is unclear. CDR1 and CDR2 (germline): SNHLY, FYNNEI. This CDR3 has 16 residues. Between the trimmed V and J ends, which lost 5 bases and 5 bases, there was a span of 19 bases. The CDR3 is CASSREVSSLNNEQFF. As DNA, the CDR3 is TGTGCCAGCAGTCGCGAAGTGAGCAGCTTAAACAATGAGCAGTTCTTC.

The chain is built from TRBV5-1 and TRBJ1-1; D perhaps matches TRBD1 (6 bases). The CDR3 runs to 16 residues. V was clipped by 0 bases and J by 1 base, with 13 bases between them. Germline V CDR1 and CDR2: SGHRS, YFSETQ. CDR3 amino acids: CASSLAPTGQNTEAFF. CDR3 DNA sequence: TGCGCCAGCAGCTTGGCCCCGACAGGTCAGAACACTGAAGCTTTCTTT.

Worth noting for this clone: Other DNA sequences in the sample encode the same CDR3. The gene calls are TRBV25-1 and TRBJ2-7; unclear D gene. Looked up from germline, CDR1 is MGHDK and CDR2 is SYGVNS. Trimming shortened V by 2 bases and J by 6 bases, and 5 bases separated the two germline ends. The CDR3 length is 11 residues. The CDR3 bases are TGTGCCAGCAGTGAACTCGCCGAGCAGTACTTC. Translated, it gives CASSELAEQYF.

The chain joins TRBV29-1 to TRBJ2-6; D gene unclear. Germline V lookup: CDR1 SQVTM, CDR2 ANQGSEA. Trimming cost V 6 bases and J 7 bases, with 10 bases left between them. CDR3 length equals 12 residues. The CDR3 reads CSVVEGANVLTF. As DNA, the CDR3 is TGCAGCGTAGTTGAAGGCGCCAACGTCCTGACTTTC.

This clone has a handful of counts. The chain combines TRBV7-3 with TRBJ1-2; the D is unclear. V lost 3 bases to trimming and J lost 4 bases, with 9 bases between them. Germline CDR1 reads SGHTA; CDR2 reads FQGTGA. The CDR3 spans 13 residues. CDR3 in amino acids: CASSLASLYGYTF. DNA for the CDR3: TGTGCCAGCAGCTTGGCCAGCCTCTATGGCTACACCTTC.

The chain has TRBV30 and TRBJ1-2, with TRBD1 matching 11 bases. CDR3 length equals 16 residues. The V and J ends lost 6 bases and 6 bases, in that order; junction bases with no gene match: 15. The germline V gene encodes CDR1 GTSNPN and CDR2 SVGIG (reference sequence). CDR3 coding DNA: TGTGCCTGCCCACGCTGGGGACAGGGGGAAGTGGATGGCTACACCTTC. It translates to CACPRWGQGEVDGYTF.

The chain employs TRBV29-1 and TRBJ2-7, with 8 bases aligning to TRBD1. The CDR3 extends over 15 amino acids. The J segment lost 7 bases and the V segment lost 5 bases, leaving 16 bases of the junction unmatched. CDR1 and CDR2 (germline): SQVTM, ANQGSEA. Written as DNA, the CDR3 is TGCAGCGTTAGCACAGGATCGACAGGGGCCTCTGAGCAGTACTTC. Its protein is CSVSTGSTGASEQYF.

This clone has only a few counts. The CDR3, as DNA: TGCGCCAGCAGCCTGTCCGGCAGCACAGATACGCAGTATTTT. Translated, it gives CASSLSGSTDTQYF. The V gene is TRBV4-3, the J gene TRBJ2-3; D unclear. The germline V and J ends were trimmed by 4 bases and 0 bases, with 8 bases remaining between them. The CDR3 loop spans 14 amino acids. The germline V gene has CDR1 LGHNA and CDR2 YSLEER.

This clone turned up a few times. The chain combines TRBV27 with TRBJ2-7; D gene ambiguous. The CDR3 loop spans 13 amino acids. V was shortened by 3 bases and J by 3 bases, with 9 bases between the two germline ends. Per the germline V gene, CDR1 is MNHEY and CDR2 is SMNVEV (reference sequence). CDR3 loop: CASSLGFGYEQYF. CDR3 sequence (DNA): TGTGCCAGCAGTTTGGGATTCGGCTACGAGCAGTACTTC.

The chain combines TRBV14 with TRBJ2-7, with 7 bases lining up with TRBD1. Losses at the gene ends were 6 bases for V and 6 bases for J; bases not matched to a gene: 5. Germline CDR1 is SGHDN and CDR2 is FVKESK. This CDR3 comprises 12 residues. CDR3 residues: CASSRDRLEQYF. The CDR3 nucleotides are TGTGCCAGCAGTCGGGACAGACTCGAGCAGTACTTC.

This clone has at least ten counts. The chain has TRBV2 and TRBJ2-2; TRBD1 is a possible D gene (5 bases). The CDR3 totals 14 residues. V was trimmed by 6 bases and J by 6 bases, leaving 14 bases between them. CDR1 SNHLY and CDR2 FYNNEI come from the germline V gene. CDR3 in amino acids: CASRADSFSGELFF. The CDR3 nucleotides read TGTGCCAGCAGAGCCGACAGTTTCTCCGGGGAGCTGTTTTTT.

The chain has TRBV2 and TRBJ2-7; 7 bases align to TRBD1. In germline, CDR1 is SNHLY, CDR2 FYNNEI. This CDR3 region has 13 residues. V gave up 8 bases and J gave up 3 bases; unmatched junction bases: 7. CDR3 nucleotide sequence: TGTGCCAGCCACATCGACAGGGACTACGAGCAGTACTTC. It translates to CASHIDRDYEQYF.

With regard to this clone: In the same sample, other DNA sequences code for this CDR3. The chain recombines TRBV10-3 with TRBJ1-4; D is unclear. The CDR3 loop spans 13 amino acids. V was shortened by 2 bases and J by 5 bases, with 6 bases between the two germline ends. The V gene's germline CDR1 is ENHRY and CDR2 SYGVKD. This CDR3 reads CAISEGWNEKLFF. CDR3 nucleotides: TGTGCCATCAGTGAGGGCTGGAATGAAAAACTGTTTTTT.

The V gene is TRBV29-1, the J gene TRBJ1-1, with D hard to call. V was shortened by 2 bases and J by 3 bases, with 10 bases between the two germline ends. This CDR3 is built from 13 residues. The V gene's germline CDR1 is SQVTM and CDR2 ANQGSEA. CDR3 nucleotides: TGCAGCGTTGAACCCCTCTTATACACTGAAGCTTTCTTT. Translated: CSVEPLLYTEAFF.

This chain links TRBV29-1 with TRBJ2-1; maybe TRBD2 (7 bases). CDR3 size: 14 residues. Germline CDR1 SQVTM, CDR2 ANQGSEA. Trimming took off 6 bases at V and 6 bases at J, with 18 bases between the two ends. CDR3 sequence reads: CSVNVGGHVNEQFF. CDR3 nucleotides: TGCAGCGTCAATGTCGGGGGGCACGTCAATGAGCAGTTCTTC.

This clone was observed a few times. The chain recombines TRBV10-3 with TRBJ1-1; 8 nucleotides match TRBD1. In germline, CDR1 is ENHRY, CDR2 SYGVKD. The ends lost 4 bases at V and 7 bases at J; junction bases unmatched: 8. This CDR3 is 14 amino acids long. The CDR3 DNA is TGTGCCATCAGTGGACCACAGGGGGGCAATGAAGCTTTCTTT. This sequence encodes CAISGPQGGNEAFF.

This chain links TRBV7-9 with TRBJ2-1; 9 bases fit TRBD1. Germline V lookup: CDR1 SEHNR, CDR2 FQNEAQ (reference sequence). With 7 bases clipped from V and 8 bases from J, the junction kept 18 bases outside the gene matches. The CDR3 contains 17 residues. DNA of the CDR3: TGTGCCAGCAAGTATCCCGGGGGACAGGGAATGGTAGATGAGCAGTTCTTC. This gives the protein CASKYPGGQGMVDEQFF. The whole variable domain, filled in from reference TRBV7-9 and TRBJ2-1, reads DTGVSQNPRHKITKRGQNVTFRCDPISEHNRLYWYRQTLGQGPEFLTYFQNEAQLEKSRLLSDRFSAERPKGSFSTLEIQRTEQGDSAMYLCASKYPGGQGMVDEQFFGPGTRLTVL.